The T cell receptor (beta chain) under discussion was sequenced for a study of T-cell reconstitution after alpha-beta-depleted transplantation in children (dated by TCRdb to about 2016). Study-wide context: The study quantitatively tracked T-cell immune reconstitution after TCRalphabeta/CD19-depleted allogeneic hematopoietic cell transplantation in children using TCR repertoire profiling.

Of note for this clonotype: The specificity of this receptor is unknown. There are no base qualities to consult, and no much larger clone falls within one base.

Libraries were constructed by PCR. For sequencing, an Illumina HiSeq 2500 was employed. TCR library preparation used molecular barcoding, with unique molecular identifiers applied to normalize quantification of the TCRbeta repertoire. TCRdb handled the public reads itself, with Q25 trimming in fastp and clone calling in MiXCR, and kept productive beta chains. Each entry merges the rows of one CDR3 protein and shows their most common DNA and genes. The sample profile shows a few hundred thousand distinct CDR3 sequences; roughly 17% of them were found once. The top ten constitute under 30% of the sample. The sample's treatment or condition label, in plain terms: allogeneic hematopoietic cell transplantation with graft depleted of TCRalphabeta T cells and CD19 B cells. Transplant recipients were children who received TCRalphabeta/CD19-depleted allogeneic hematopoietic cell grafts. Points the paper makes about the study in general: Apparently early alphabetaT-cell count recovery about two months after transplant reportedly relied on only several hundred rapidly expanded clones derived from non-depleted graft cells. Hyperexpanded clone frequencies declined over subsequent months; after one year, T-cell counts and TCRbeta diversity were mostly attributed to newly produced T cells. In some patients, the high TCRbeta diversity seen at day 60 was put down to recipient T cells and intrathymic progenitors that had survived conditioning.

According to the germline V gene, CDR1 reads ENHRY and CDR2 reads SYGVKD. The CDR3 covers 13 residues, taking in both the cysteine and the phenylalanine. Only the CDR3 DNA is retained, 39 bases long and in frame from the first base. Trimming at the junction amounts to 6 bases on V and 1 base on J, and the germline ends lie 10 bases apart. Sample: PBMCs, mostly from graft donor cells, taken 360 days after TCRalphabeta/CD19-depleted stem cell transplant. This clonotype was sampled from a boy younger than two who had a stem cell transplant for Wiskott-Aldrich syndrome, so the T cells may come from the graft donor. The V and J segments used are TRBV10-3 and TRBJ2-7; a confident D gene designation cannot be given. CDR3 sequence: CAIRAGSSYEQYF. The base sequence is TGTGCCATCAGAGCCGGGTCTTCCTACGAGCAGTACTTC.